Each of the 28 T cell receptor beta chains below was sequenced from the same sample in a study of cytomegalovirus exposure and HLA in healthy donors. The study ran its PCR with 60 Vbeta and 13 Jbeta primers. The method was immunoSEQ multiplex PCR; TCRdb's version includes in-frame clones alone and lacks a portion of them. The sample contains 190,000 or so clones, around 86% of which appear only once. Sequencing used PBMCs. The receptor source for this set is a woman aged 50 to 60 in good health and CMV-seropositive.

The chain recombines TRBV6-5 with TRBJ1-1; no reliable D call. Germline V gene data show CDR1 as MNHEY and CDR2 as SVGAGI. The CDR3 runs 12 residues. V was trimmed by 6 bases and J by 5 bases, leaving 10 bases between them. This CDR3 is CASREGGTEAFF. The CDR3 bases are TGTGCCAGCAGGGAAGGCGGGACTGAAGCTTTCTTT.

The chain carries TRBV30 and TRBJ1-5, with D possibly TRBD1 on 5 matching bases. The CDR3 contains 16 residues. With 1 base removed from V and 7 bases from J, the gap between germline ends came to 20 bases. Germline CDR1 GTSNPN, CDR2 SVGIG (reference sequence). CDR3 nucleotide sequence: TGTGCCTGGAGTGCTGACCTGGGGGGGGAAGGCCAGCCCCAGCATTTT. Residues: CAWSADLGGEGQPQHF.

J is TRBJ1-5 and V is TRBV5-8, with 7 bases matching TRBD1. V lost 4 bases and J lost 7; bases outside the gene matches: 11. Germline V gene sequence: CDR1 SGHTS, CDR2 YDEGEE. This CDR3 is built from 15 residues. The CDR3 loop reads CASSKAGTAAQPQHF. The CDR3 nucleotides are TGTGCCAGCAGCAAGGCCGGGACAGCGGCCCAGCCCCAGCATTTT.

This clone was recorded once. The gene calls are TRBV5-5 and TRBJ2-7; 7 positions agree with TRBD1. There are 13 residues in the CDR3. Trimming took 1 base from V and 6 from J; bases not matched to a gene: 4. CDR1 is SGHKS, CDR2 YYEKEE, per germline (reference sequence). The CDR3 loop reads CASSLRQGAEQYF. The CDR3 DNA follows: TGTGCCAGCAGCTTGAGACAGGGTGCCGAGCAGTACTTC.

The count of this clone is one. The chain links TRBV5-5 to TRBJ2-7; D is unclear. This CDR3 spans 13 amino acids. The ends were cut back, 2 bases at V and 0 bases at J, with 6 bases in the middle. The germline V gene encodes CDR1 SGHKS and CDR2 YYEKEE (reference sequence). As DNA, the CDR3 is TGTGCCAGCAGCTTACAGAGCTCCTACGAGCAGTACTTC. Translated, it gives CASSLQSSYEQYF.

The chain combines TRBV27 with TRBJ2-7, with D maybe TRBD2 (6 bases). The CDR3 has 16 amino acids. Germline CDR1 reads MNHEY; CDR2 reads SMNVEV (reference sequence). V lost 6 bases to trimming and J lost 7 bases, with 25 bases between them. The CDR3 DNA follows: TGTGCCAGCAGAGCGTCTTGGGACTTCCCTCCAGGGGAGCAGTACTTC. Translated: CASRASWDFPPGEQYF.

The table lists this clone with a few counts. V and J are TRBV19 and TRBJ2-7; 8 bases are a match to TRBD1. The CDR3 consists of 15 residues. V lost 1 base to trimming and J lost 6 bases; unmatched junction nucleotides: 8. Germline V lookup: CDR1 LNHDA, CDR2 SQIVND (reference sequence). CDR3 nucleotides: TGTGCCAGTAGTATAGCCGGGACAGGATTGGCCGAGCAGTACTTC. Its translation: CASSIAGTGLAEQYF.

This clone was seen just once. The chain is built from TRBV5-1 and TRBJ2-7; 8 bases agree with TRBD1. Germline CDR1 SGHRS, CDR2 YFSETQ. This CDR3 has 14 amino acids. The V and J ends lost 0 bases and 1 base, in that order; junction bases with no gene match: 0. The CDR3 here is CASSLGQGSYEQYF. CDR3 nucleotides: TGCGCCAGCAGCTTGGGACAGGGGTCCTACGAGCAGTACTTC.

The DNA for the CDR3 is TGTGCCATCAGTGCCCCTAGCGGGATGGGCCGTGATGAGCAGTTCTTC. Translation gives CAISAPSGMGRDEQFF. The rearrangement links TRBV10-3 to TRBJ2-1, with 9 bases lining up with TRBD2. The junction had 12 bases not matched to a gene; V was cut back by 4 bases and J by 8 bases. CDR3 length: 16 amino acids. Germline CDR1 and CDR2: ENHRY and SYGVKD.

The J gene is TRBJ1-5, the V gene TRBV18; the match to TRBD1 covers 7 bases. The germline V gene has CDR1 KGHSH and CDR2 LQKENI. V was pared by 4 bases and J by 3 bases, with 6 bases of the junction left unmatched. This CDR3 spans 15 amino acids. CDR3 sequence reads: CASSRDSPSNQPQHF. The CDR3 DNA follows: TGTGCCAGCTCACGGGACAGCCCTTCCAATCAGCCCCAGCATTTT.

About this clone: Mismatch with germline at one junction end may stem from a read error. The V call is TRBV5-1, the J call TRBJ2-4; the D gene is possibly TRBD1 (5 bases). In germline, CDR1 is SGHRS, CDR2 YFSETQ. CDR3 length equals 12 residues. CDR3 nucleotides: TGCGCCAGCAGTGGGGCCAAAAACAGTCAGTACTTC. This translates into CASSGAKNSQYF. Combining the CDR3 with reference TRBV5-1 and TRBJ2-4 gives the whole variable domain KAGVTQTPRYLIKTRGQQVTLSCSPISGHRSVSWYQQTPGQGLQFLFEYFSETQRNKGNFPGRFSGRQFSNSRSEMNVSTLELGDSALYLCASSGAKNSQYFGAGTRLSVL.

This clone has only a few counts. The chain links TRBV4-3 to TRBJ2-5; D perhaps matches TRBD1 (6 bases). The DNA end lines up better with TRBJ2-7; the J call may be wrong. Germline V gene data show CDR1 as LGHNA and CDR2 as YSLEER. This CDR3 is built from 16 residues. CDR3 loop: CASSQSIGQGSNEQYF. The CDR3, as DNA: TGCGCCAGCAGCCAAAGTATAGGGCAGGGGAGTAACGAGCAGTACTTC.

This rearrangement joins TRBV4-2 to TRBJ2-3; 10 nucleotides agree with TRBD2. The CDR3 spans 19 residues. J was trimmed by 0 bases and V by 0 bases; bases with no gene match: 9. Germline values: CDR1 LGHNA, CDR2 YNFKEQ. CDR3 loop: CASSQDVSGGARSTDTQYF. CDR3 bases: TGTGCCAGCAGCCAAGACGTCAGCGGGGGGGCCCGGAGCACAGATACGCAGTATTTT.

CDR3 coding DNA: TGTGCCAGCAGCCCCCCCCAGGGGGCAGGGGGAAACACCATATATTTT. Protein: CASSPPQGAGGNTIYF. V is TRBV28 and J is TRBJ1-3, with 8 positions matching TRBD1. The CDR3 runs to 16 residues. After removal of 6 bases from V and 4 bases from J, the junction contained 11 bases not matched to a gene. Germline CDR1 and CDR2: MDHEN and SYDVKM. Looking up the rest from reference TRBV28 and TRBJ1-3 gives the full variable domain: DVKVTQSSRYLVKRTGEKVFLECVQDMDHENMFWYRQDPGLGLRLIYFSYDVKMKEKGDIPEGYSVSREKKERFSLILESASTNQTSMYLCASSPPQGAGGNTIYFGEGSWLTVV.

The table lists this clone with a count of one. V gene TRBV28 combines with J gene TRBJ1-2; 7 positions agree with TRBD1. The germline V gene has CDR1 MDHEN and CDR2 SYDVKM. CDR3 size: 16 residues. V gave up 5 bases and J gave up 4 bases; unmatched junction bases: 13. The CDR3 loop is CASSPRDSIYTYGYTF. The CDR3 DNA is TGTGCCAGCAGTCCCCGGGACAGTATCTACACCTATGGCTACACCTTC.

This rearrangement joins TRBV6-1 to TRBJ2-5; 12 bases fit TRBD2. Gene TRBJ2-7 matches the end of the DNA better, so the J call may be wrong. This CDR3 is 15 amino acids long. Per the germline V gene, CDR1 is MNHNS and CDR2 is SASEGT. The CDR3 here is CASSPKTSGSYEQYF. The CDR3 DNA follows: TGTGCCAGCAGTCCCAAGACTAGCGGGAGTTACGAGCAGTACTTC.

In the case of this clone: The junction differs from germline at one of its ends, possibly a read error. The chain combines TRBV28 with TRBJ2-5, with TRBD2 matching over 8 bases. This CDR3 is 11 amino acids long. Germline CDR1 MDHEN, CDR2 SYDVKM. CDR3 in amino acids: CAASGPGGRNF. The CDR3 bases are TGTGCCGCTTCTGGGCCGGGCGGGAGGAACTTC.

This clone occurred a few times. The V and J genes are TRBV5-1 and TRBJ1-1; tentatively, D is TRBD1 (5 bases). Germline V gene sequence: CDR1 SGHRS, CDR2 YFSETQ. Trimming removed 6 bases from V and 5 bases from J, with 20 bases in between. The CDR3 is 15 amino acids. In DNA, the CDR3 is TGCGCCAGCACCGGGGGGGGGTCCCTTTCGACTGAAGCTTTCTTT. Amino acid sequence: CASTGGGSLSTEAFF.

CDR3 DNA: TGTGCCAGCAGGGGGACACCTAATTCACCCCTCCACTTT. This sequence encodes CASRGTPNSPLHF. The chain employs TRBV7-9 and TRBJ1-6; TRBD1 is a possible D gene (6 bases). Looked up from germline, CDR1 is SEHNR and CDR2 is FQNEAQ (reference sequence). The CDR3 runs to 13 residues. The V end lost 6 bases, the J end lost 6 bases, and 9 bases lay between the germline ends.

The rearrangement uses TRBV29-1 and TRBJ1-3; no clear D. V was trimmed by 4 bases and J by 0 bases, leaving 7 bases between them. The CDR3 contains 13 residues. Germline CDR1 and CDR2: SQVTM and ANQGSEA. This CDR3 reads CSVAIVSGNTIYF. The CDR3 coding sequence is TGCAGCGTTGCGATAGTCTCTGGAAACACCATATATTTT.

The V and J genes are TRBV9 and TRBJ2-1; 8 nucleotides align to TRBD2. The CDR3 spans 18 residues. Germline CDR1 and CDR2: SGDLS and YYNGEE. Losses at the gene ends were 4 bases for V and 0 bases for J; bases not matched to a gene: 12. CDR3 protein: CASSLLERGPSSYNEQFF. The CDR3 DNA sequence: TGTGCCAGCAGCCTCTTGGAGCGGGGGCCGAGCTCCTACAATGAGCAGTTCTTC. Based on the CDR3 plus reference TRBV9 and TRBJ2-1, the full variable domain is DSGVTQTPKHLITATGQRVTLRCSPRSGDLSVYWYQQSLDQGLQFLIQYYNGEERAKGNILERFSAQQFPDLHSELNLSSLELGDSALYFCASSLLERGPSSYNEQFFGPGTRLTVL.

The CDR3 DNA is TGTGCCAGCAGCCTCTGGGACAGGGGCCGCTCTGGGGCCAACGTCCTGACTTTC. Protein product: CASSLWDRGRSGANVLTF. The chain combines TRBV7-2 with TRBJ2-6, with 10 positions matching TRBD1. Trimming at V came to 5 bases and at J to 0 bases, leaving 7 bases not matched to a gene. CDR3 length: 18 amino acids. Germline V lookup: CDR1 SGHTA, CDR2 FQGNSA.

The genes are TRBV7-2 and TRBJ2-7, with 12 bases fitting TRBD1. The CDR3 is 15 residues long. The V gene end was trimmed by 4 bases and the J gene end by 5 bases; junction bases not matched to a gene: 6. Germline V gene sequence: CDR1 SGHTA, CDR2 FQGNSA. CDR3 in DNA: TGTGCCAGCAGCTCTAGGGACAGGGGGCAAAACGAGCAGTACTTC. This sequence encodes CASSSRDRGQNEQYF.

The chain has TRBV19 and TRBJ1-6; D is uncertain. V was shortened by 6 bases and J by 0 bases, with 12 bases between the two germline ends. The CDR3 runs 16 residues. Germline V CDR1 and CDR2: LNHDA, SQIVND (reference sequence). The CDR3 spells CASSPIASSYNSPLHF. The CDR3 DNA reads TGTGCCAGTAGCCCTATAGCCAGCTCCTATAATTCACCCCTCCACTTT. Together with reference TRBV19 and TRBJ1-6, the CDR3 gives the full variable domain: DGGITQSPKYLFRKEGQNVTLSCEQNLNHDAMYWYRQDPGQGLRLIYYSQIVNDFQKGDIAEGYSVSREKKESFPLTVTSAQKNPTAFYLCASSPIASSYNSPLHFGNGTRLTVT.

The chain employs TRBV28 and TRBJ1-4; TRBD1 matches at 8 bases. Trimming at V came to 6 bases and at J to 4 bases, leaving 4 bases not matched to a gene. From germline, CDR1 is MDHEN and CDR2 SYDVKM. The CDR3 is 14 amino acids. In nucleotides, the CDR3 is TGTGCCAGCAGGACAGGGGCGGGTAATGAAAAACTGTTTTTT. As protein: CASRTGAGNEKLFF.

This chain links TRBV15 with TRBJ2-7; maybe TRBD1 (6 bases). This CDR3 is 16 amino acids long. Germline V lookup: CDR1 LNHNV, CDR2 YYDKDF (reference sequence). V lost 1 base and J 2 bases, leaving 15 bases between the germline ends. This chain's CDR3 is CATSRVGAWGTYEQYF. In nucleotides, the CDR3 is TGTGCCACCAGCAGAGTGGGGGCGTGGGGAACCTACGAGCAGTACTTC.

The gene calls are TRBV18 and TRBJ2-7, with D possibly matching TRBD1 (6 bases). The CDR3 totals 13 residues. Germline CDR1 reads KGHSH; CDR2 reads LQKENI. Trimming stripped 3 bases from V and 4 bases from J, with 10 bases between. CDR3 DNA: TGTGCCAGCTCACCCACGACAGGATACGAGCAGTACTTC. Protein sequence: CASSPTTGYEQYF.

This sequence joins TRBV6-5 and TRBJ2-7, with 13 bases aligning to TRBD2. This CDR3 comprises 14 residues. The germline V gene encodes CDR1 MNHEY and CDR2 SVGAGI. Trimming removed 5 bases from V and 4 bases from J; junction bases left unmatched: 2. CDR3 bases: TGTGCCAGCAGTACTAGCGGGAGGGCATACGAGCAGTACTTC. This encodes CASSTSGRAYEQYF.